This section outlines one T cell receptor beta chain sequence together with its context. Its antigen is not identified. The source of the sample is a study of T cell responses to AZD1222 COVID-19 vaccine. Study observations and caveats: A reported finding is that nearly half of spike-specific TCRs target unmutated variant regions. Donors were largely white British and mainly female; clonal diversity was possibly underestimated. Repertoires were collected only later (after the peak T cell response had occurred). Compared with day 0, the breadth and depth of the Spike-specific TCR repertoire rose significantly after two doses of AZD1222.

The germline CDR1 and CDR2 sequences are SGDLS and YYNGEE. V was shortened by 4 bases and J by 0 bases, with 7 bases between the two germline ends. The CDR3 contains 13 residues. Here immunoSEQ multiplex PCR was the method, and the copy in TCRdb shows in-frame clones only, minus some. This sample has a few hundred thousand clones, with more than 85% found just once. The TCR sequence derives from an adult in good health. The J gene is TRBJ2-5, the V gene TRBV9; a weak D match, TRBD1 (5 bases). This material consisted of peripheral blood, taken on day 0 of AZD1222 vaccination. The CDR3 region is CASSSGYQETQYF. CDR3 bases: TGTGCCAGCAGCTCAGGGTACCAAGAGACCCAGTACTTC.